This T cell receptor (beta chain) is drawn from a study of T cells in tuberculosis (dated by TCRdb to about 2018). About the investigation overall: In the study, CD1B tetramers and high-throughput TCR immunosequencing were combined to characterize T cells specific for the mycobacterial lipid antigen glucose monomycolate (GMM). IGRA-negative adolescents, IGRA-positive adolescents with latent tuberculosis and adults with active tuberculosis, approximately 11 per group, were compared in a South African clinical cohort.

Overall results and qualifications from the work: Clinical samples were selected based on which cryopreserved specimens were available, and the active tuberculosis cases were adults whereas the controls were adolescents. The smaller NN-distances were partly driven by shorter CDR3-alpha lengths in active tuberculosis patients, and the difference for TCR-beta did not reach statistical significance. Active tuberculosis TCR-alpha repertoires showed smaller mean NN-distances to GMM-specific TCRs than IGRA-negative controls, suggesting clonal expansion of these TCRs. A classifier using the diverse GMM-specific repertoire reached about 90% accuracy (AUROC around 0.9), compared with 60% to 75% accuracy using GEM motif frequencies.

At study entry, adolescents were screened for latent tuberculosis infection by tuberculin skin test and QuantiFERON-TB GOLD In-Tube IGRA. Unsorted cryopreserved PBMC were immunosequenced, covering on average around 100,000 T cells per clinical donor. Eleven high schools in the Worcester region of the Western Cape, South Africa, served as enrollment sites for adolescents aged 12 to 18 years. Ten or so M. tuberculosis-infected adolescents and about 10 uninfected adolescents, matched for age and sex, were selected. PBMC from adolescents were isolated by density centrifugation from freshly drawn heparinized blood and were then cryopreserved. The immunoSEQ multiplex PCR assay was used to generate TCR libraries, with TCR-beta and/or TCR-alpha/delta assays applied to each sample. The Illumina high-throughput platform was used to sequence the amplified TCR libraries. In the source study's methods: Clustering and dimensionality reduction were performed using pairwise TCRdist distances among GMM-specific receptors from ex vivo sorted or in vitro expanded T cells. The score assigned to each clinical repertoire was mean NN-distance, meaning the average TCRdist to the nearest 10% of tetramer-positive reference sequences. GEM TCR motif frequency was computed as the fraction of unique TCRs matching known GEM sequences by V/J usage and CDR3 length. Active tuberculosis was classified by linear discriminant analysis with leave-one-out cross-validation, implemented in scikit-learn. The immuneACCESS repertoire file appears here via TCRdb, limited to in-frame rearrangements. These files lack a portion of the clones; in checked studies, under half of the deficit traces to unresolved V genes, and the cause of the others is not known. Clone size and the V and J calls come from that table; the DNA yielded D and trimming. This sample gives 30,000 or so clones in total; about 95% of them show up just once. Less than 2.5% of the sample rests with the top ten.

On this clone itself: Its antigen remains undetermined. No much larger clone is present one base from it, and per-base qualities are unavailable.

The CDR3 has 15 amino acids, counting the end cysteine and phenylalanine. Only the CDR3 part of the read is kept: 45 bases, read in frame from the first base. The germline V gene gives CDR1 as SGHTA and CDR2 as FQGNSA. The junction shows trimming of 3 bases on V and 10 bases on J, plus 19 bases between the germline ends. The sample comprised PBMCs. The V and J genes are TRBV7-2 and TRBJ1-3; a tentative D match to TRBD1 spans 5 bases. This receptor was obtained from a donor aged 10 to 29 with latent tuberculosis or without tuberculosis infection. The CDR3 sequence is CASSLVSGLPRTIYF. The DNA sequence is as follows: TGTGCCAGCAGCTTGGTTTCGGGACTGCCCCGGACCATATATTTT.